What follows are 2 T cell receptor beta chains derived from one specimen sequenced in a study of T cells in localized non-small cell lung cancer. Repertoires were generated with immunoSEQ multiplex PCR, while TCRdb's copy carries only in-frame clones and drops some. The sample includes some 30,000 clones, approximately 86% of them seen just once. Source: peripheral blood mononuclear cells, taken before any cancer treatment. The receptor set was obtained from a man between 40 and 70 years old with stage III lung adenocarcinoma.

This sequence joins TRBV5-1 and TRBJ2-5; 16 positions match TRBD2. This CDR3 region has 17 residues. With 4 bases clipped from V and 5 bases from J, the junction kept 8 bases outside the gene matches. CDR1 is SGHRS and CDR2 is YFSETQ in the germline V gene. The CDR3 here is CASSTGLAGGPRETQYF. In nucleotides, the CDR3 is TGCGCCAGCAGCACGGGACTAGCGGGGGGGCCGCGTGAGACCCAGTACTTC.

V gene TRBV9 combines with J gene TRBJ1-2; D is unclear. The V end lost 0 bases, the J end lost 4 bases, and 4 bases lay between the germline ends. There are 12 residues in the CDR3. Germline values: CDR1 SGDLS, CDR2 YYNGEE. The CDR3 coding sequence is TGTGCCAGCAGCGTAGCCAGCTATGGCTACACCTTC. Its protein is CASSVASYGYTF.